Listed here are 20 T cell receptor beta chains from one sample, sequenced in a study of cytotoxic CD8 clonotypes in ibrutinib-treated CLL. Some clones are missing from TCRdb's copy, which holds only in-frame ones; the method was immunoSEQ multiplex PCR. The table records approximately 350,000 clones, over 55% of them present only once. Here the sequenced sample was PBMCs, taken after 36 months of ibrutinib treatment. The receptors originated from a human donor with chronic lymphocytic leukemia.

The gene calls are TRBV5-1 and TRBJ2-7; TRBD1 matches at 9 bases. CDR3 length: 15 amino acids. Germline V gene lookup returns CDR1 SGHRS and CDR2 YFSETQ. Germline trimming cut 3 bases from V and 6 bases from J; bases unmatched to any gene: 10. CDR3 region: CASSYARDRVVEQYF. CDR3 DNA: TGCGCCAGCAGCTACGCCCGGGACAGGGTTGTCGAGCAGTACTTC.

The chain couples TRBV4-3 to TRBJ2-2, with 8 bases that match TRBD2. The V gene end was trimmed by 6 bases and the J gene end by 2 bases; junction bases not matched to a gene: 5. CDR3 length: 15 residues. The germline V gene encodes CDR1 LGHNA and CDR2 YSLEER. The CDR3 bases are TGCGCCAGCAGAGAGGTAGCGGGAAACACCGGGGAGCTGTTTTTT. It encodes CASREVAGNTGELFF.

The genes are TRBV6-5 and TRBJ2-1; 7 bases map to TRBD1. Germline V gene lookup returns CDR1 MNHEY and CDR2 SVGAGI. This CDR3 region has 14 residues. V lost 5 bases, J lost 6 bases, and 7 bases stayed unmatched. DNA of the CDR3: TGTGCCAGCAGTCACCCTGGGACAGTCAATGAGCAGTTCTTC. Protein product: CASSHPGTVNEQFF.

The table lists this clone with a few counts. The V and J genes are TRBV7-2 and TRBJ2-1; 7 nucleotides align to TRBD2. This CDR3 has 15 amino acids. Germline V lookup: CDR1 SGHTA, CDR2 FQGNSA. The J segment lost 7 bases and the V segment lost 1 base, leaving 7 bases of the junction unmatched. The CDR3 is CASSLGSGPKNEQFF. CDR3 sequence (DNA): TGTGCCAGCAGCTTAGGTAGCGGGCCAAAGAATGAGCAGTTCTTC. Drawing the rest from reference TRBV7-2 and TRBJ2-1, the complete variable domain is GAGVSQSPSNKVTEKGKDVELRCDPISGHTALYWYRQSLGQGLEFLIYFQGNSAPDKSGLPSDRFSAERTGGSVSTLTIQRTQQEDSAVYLCASSLGSGPKNEQFFGPGTRLTVL.

The V and J genes are TRBV6-5 and TRBJ2-7; D gene ambiguous. Per the germline V gene, CDR1 is MNHEY and CDR2 is SVGAGI. Trimming stripped 2 bases from V and 7 bases from J, with 9 bases between. CDR3 length: 12 amino acids. The CDR3 sequence: CASSYSWQEQYF. Here the CDR3 DNA reads TGTGCCAGCAGTTACAGCTGGCAGGAGCAGTACTTC.

The chain carries TRBV6-1 and TRBJ1-5; a possible D gene is TRBD1 (5 bases). Germline CDR1 reads MNHNS; CDR2 reads SASEGT. This CDR3 has 12 residues. With 5 bases removed from V and 15 bases from J, the gap between germline ends came to 17 bases. The CDR3 loop reads CASSQGAGGGHF. CDR3 coding DNA: TGTGCCAGCAGTCAAGGGGCTGGAGGAGGGCATTTT.

This clone was seen more than once but under ten times. This chain connects TRBV5-5 to TRBJ2-7, with D possibly TRBD2 on 5 matching bases. In germline, CDR1 is SGHKS, CDR2 YYEKEE (reference sequence). V was cut by 7 bases and J by 2 bases, with 7 bases left in between. This CDR3 spans 11 amino acids. Here the CDR3 DNA reads TGTGCCAGCCTCGGGACCTACGAGCAGTACTTC. It yields the protein CASLGTYEQYF.

The V call is TRBV2, the J call TRBJ2-7; 10 bases are shared with TRBD2. V trimming: 4 bases; J trimming: 3 bases; junction bases outside the gene matches: 0. The CDR3 spans 13 residues. The germline V gene has CDR1 SNHLY and CDR2 FYNNEI. The CDR3 sequence: CASSASGGYEQYF. The CDR3 coding sequence is TGTGCCAGCAGTGCTAGCGGGGGCTACGAGCAGTACTTC.

This clone occurred a few times. J is TRBJ2-2 and V is TRBV6-5; no definite D call. CDR3 size: 13 residues. V lost 6 bases and J lost 7, with 12 bases in between. The germline V gene has CDR1 MNHEY and CDR2 SVGAGI. This chain's CDR3 is CASRPRWGGELFF. CDR3 nucleotides: TGTGCCAGCAGGCCCCGCTGGGGCGGGGAGCTGTTTTTT.

The rearrangement links TRBV5-1 to TRBJ2-7; the D is unclear. Germline-derived CDR1 and CDR2 are SGHRS and YFSETQ. V lost 0 bases and J lost 3, with 7 bases in between. The CDR3 has 13 residues. CDR3 protein: CASSLEGYYEQYF. As DNA, the CDR3 is TGCGCCAGCAGCTTGGAAGGTTACTACGAGCAGTACTTC.

The chain recombines TRBV7-9 with TRBJ1-4, with D hard to call. Germline V gene data show CDR1 as SEHNR and CDR2 as FQNEAQ (reference sequence). The ends were cut back, 2 bases at V and 8 bases at J, with 9 bases in the middle. The CDR3 contains 13 residues. In DNA, the CDR3 is TGTGCCAGCAGCTTAACCCTGGGCGAAAAACTGTTTTTT. As protein: CASSLTLGEKLFF.

This clone turned up a few times. The chain is built from TRBV7-6 and TRBJ2-1; 8 positions match TRBD1. Germline CDR1 SGHVS, CDR2 FNYEAQ. With V trimmed by 1 base and J by 10 bases, 9 bases remained unmatched. The CDR3 consists of 15 residues. In nucleotides, the CDR3 is TGTGCCAGCAGCTTAGAAGGACAGGGCCTGAGGGAGCAGTTCTTC. The encoded protein is CASSLEGQGLREQFF.

The V and J genes are TRBV9 and TRBJ2-7, with D tentatively TRBD2 (6 bases). Germline V lookup: CDR1 SGDLS, CDR2 YYNGEE. V lost 0 bases to trimming and J lost 0 bases, with 10 bases between them. The CDR3 totals 15 residues. CDR3 DNA sequence: TGTGCCAGCAGCGTAGATAGCGGATTCTCCTACGAGCAGTACTTC. This translates into CASSVDSGFSYEQYF.

This clone was observed a few times. This chain links TRBV6-4 with TRBJ2-1; TRBD2 aligns across 10 bases. V gave up 6 bases and J gave up 4 bases; unmatched junction bases: 6. The germline gives CDR1 MRHNA, CDR2 SNTAGT. The CDR3 covers 15 residues. CDR3 coding DNA: TGTGCCAGCAGCAAGCGGGAGGGGATTTACAATGAGCAGTTCTTC. Translated, it gives CASSKREGIYNEQFF.

This chain connects TRBV7-7 to TRBJ1-3; no clear D. Trimming removed 3 bases at V and 0 bases at J, with 12 bases between. Germline CDR1 and CDR2: SSHAT and FNYEAQ (reference sequence). The CDR3 totals 16 residues. In nucleotides, the CDR3 is TGTGCCAGCAGCTTGGGCAGTCCGGGCTCTGGAAACACCATATATTTT. This codes for CASSLGSPGSGNTIYF.

The chain employs TRBV9 and TRBJ2-3, with 9 positions matching TRBD2. J lost 4 bases, V lost 3 bases, and 3 bases had no gene match. The CDR3 totals 14 residues. Looked up from germline, CDR1 is SGDLS and CDR2 is YYNGEE. CDR3 protein: CASSGGGRADTQYF. The CDR3 nucleotides read TGTGCCAGCAGCGGAGGCGGGAGGGCAGATACGCAGTATTTT.

This clone turned up a few times. The gene calls are TRBV4-1 and TRBJ2-5; TRBD1 is a possible D gene (5 bases). CDR3 size: 16 residues. V gave up 1 base and J gave up 0 bases, with 12 bases separating them. CDR1 is MGHRA and CDR2 is YSYEKL in the germline V gene. CDR3 sequence: CASSQAPDRNQETQYF. DNA for the CDR3: TGCGCCAGCAGCCAAGCTCCCGACAGAAACCAAGAGACCCAGTACTTC.

V is TRBV5-6 and J is TRBJ2-7, with a tentative D call TRBD1 (5 bases). From germline, CDR1 is SGHDT and CDR2 YYEEEE. V dropped 4 bases and J dropped 2 bases, with 25 bases sitting between them. The CDR3 sequence is 18 residues long. Here the CDR3 reads CASSHRKYRFTATYEQYF. The CDR3 DNA reads TGTGCCAGCAGCCACCGAAAATACAGGTTTACAGCGACCTACGAGCAGTACTTC.

This clone was seen a single time. The V gene is TRBV4-1, the J gene TRBJ1-2, with D unresolved. This CDR3 contains 14 residues. V was cut by 0 bases and J by 13 bases, with 18 bases left in between. Germline CDR1 MGHRA, CDR2 YSYEKL. The CDR3 coding sequence is TGCGCCAGCAGCCAAGATACCGGCAGACCCCCCGGCACCTTC. Amino acid sequence: CASSQDTGRPPGTF.

The CDR3 DNA sequence: TGTGCCAGCAGCGTAACGGCGACTAGCGGGGGGGCCGGTGAGACCCAGTACTTC. Translating it yields CASSVTATSGGAGETQYF. V gene TRBV9 combines with J gene TRBJ2-5; 14 bases fit TRBD2. The length of the CDR3 is 18 residues. Germline CDR1 SGDLS, CDR2 YYNGEE. The V gene end was trimmed by 1 base and the J gene end by 5 bases; junction bases not matched to a gene: 10.